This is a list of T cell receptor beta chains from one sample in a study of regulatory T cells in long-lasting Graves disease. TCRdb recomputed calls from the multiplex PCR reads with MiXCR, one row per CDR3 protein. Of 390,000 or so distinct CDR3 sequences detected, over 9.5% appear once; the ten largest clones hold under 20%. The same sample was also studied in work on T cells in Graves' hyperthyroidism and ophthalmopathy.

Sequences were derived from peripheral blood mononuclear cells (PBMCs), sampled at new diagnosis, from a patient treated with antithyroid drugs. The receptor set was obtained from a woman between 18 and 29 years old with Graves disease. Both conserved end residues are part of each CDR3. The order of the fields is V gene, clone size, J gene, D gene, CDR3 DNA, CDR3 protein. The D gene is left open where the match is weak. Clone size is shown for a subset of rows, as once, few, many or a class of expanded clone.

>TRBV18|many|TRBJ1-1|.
TGTGCCAGCTCACCAGCAATGAACACTGAAGCTTTCTTT
CASSPAMNTEAFF
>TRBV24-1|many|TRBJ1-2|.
TGTGCCACCAGTGACTACATGGGTGGCTACACCTTC
CATSDYMGGYTF
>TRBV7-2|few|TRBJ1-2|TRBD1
TGTGCCAGCAGCACCCGGACAGGGAGCTATGGCTACACCTTC
CASSTRTGSYGYTF
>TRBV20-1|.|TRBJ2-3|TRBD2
TGCAGTGCTGGATTAGCGGGAGGGCCTTGGGATACGCAGTATTTT
CSAGLAGGPWDTQYF
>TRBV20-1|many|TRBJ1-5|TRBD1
TGCAGTGCTAGAGACCAGGGACAGGTTGGCAATCAGCCCCAGCATTTT
CSARDQGQVGNQPQHF
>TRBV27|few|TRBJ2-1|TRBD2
TGTGCCAGCCCTCCAAAGACCGGGACTAAATCCTACAATGAGCAGTTCTTC
CASPPKTGTKSYNEQFF
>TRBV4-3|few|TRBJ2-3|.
TGCGCCAGCAGCCAAGATCGAGACTGGAGCACAGATACGCAGTATTTT
CASSQDRDWSTDTQYF
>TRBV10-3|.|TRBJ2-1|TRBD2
TGTGCCATCAGTGACTCTCTAGGGGATAGCGGGAGCTCCTACAATGAGCAGTTCTTC
CAISDSLGDSGSSYNEQFF
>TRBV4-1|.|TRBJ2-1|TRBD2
TGCGCCAGCCGGGCTTGGCGGGGGAGCAACTACAATGAGCAGTTCTTC
CASRAWRGSNYNEQFF
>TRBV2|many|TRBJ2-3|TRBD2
TGTGCCAGCAGAGAAGGGACTAGCGTATTTGGCGGCGGGACAGATACGCAGTATTTT
CASREGTSVFGGGTDTQYF
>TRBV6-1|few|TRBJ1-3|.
TGTGCCAGCAGGCAGACCGATTGGGGTTTTGGAAACACCATATATTTT
CASRQTDWGFGNTIYF
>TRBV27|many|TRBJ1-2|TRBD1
TGTGCCAGCAGTTTTTTGACAGGGAATAGAAACTATGGCTACACCTTC
CASSFLTGNRNYGYTF
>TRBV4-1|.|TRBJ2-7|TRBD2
TGCGCCAGCAGCCAAGATCAGGCGGGAGTATCTTGGGACGAGCAGTACTTC
CASSQDQAGVSWDEQYF
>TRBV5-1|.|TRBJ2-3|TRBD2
TGCGCCAGCAGTATACGATATATTAGCGGGAGGGCCACAGATACGCAGTATTTT
CASSIRYISGRATDTQYF
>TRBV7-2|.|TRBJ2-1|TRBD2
TGTGCCAGCAGCTACAGGGGGCTAGCGGGGGGGGAACAGTTCTTC
CASSYRGLAGGEQFF
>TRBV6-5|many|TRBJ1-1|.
TGTGCCAGCAGTTCAAAGTGGGGTGAAGCTTTCTTT
CASSSKWGEAFF
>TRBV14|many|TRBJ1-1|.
TGTGCCAGCAGCCAAATGTTTGGGCGCGATACTGAAGCTTTCTTT
CASSQMFGRDTEAFF
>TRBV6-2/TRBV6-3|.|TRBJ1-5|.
TGTGCCAGCAGTGACGGAGCTCAGCCCCAGCATTTT
CASSDGAQPQHF
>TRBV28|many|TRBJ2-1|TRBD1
TGTGCCAGCAGTTTACAGGGACAGGGGGACAATGAGCAGTTCTTC
CASSLQGQGDNEQFF
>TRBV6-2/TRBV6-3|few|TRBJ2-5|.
TGTGCCAGCAGTTACTCGGCACCCCCTAAAGAGACCCAGTACTTC
CASSYSAPPKETQYF
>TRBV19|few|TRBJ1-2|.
TGTGCCAGTAGTTCTCCCCGGAACAGGGCGTATGGCTACACCTTC
CASSSPRNRAYGYTF
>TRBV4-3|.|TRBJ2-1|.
TGCGCCAGCAGCTACACCATCGGTGAGCAGTTCTTC
CASSYTIGEQFF
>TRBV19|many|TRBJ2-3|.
TGTGCCAGTAGTATGGGTACGGGCACAGATACGCAGTATTTT
CASSMGTGTDTQYF
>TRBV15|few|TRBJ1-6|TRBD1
TGTGCCACCAGCAGGGACAGGACATTTTATAATTCACCCCTCCACTTT
CATSRDRTFYNSPLHF
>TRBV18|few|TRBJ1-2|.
TGTGCCAGCACGGGATCACGATCTAGGGACTATGGCTACACCTTC
CASTGSRSRDYGYTF
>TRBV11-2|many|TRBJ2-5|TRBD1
TGTGCCAGCAGCCCCGACAGGGTGGAGACCCAGTACTTC
CASSPDRVETQYF
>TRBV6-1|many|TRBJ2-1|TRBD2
TGTGCCAGCAGACGACTCTTGACTAGCGGAAATGAGCAGTTCTTC
CASRRLLTSGNEQFF
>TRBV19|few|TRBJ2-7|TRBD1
TGTGCCAGTAGTATAGCATCCGGGACAGCCGCCTACGAGCAGTACTTC
CASSIASGTAAYEQYF
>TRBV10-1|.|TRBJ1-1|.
TGCGCCAGCAGTGGGAACTGGGACCCAAACACTGAAGCTTTCTTT
CASSGNWDPNTEAFF
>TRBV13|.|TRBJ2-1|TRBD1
TGTGCCAGCAGCCTACCCGGGACAGTCAATGAGCGGTTCTTC
CASSLPGTVNERFF